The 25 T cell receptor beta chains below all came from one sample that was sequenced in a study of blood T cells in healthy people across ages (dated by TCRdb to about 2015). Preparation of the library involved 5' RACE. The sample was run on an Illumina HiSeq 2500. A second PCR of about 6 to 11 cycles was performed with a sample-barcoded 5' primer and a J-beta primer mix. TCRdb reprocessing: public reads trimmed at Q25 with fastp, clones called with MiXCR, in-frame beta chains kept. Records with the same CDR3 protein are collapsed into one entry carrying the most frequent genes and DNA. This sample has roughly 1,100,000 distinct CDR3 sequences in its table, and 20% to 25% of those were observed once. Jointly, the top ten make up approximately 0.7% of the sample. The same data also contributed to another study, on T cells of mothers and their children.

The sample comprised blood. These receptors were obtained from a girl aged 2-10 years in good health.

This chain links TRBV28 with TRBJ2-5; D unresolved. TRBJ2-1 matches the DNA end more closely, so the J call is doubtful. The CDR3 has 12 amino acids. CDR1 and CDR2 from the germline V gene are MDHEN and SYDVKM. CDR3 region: CASSDRFGEQFF. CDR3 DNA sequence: TGTGCCAGCAGTGATAGGTTCGGTGAGCAGTTCTTC.

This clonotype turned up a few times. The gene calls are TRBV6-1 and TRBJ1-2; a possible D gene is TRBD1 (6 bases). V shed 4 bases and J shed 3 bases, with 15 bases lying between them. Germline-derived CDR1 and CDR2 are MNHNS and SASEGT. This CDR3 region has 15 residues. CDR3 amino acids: CASSGYMGADYGYTF. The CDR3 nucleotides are TGTGCCAGCAGTGGATATATGGGGGCGGACTATGGCTACACCTTC.

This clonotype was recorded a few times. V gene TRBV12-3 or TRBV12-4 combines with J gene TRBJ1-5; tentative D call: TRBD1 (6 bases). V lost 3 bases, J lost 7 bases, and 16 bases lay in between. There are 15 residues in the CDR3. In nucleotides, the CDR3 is TGTGCCAGCAGTTTGCCCGGACAGCTGAGGCAGCCCCAGCATTTT. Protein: CASSLPGQLRQPQHF.

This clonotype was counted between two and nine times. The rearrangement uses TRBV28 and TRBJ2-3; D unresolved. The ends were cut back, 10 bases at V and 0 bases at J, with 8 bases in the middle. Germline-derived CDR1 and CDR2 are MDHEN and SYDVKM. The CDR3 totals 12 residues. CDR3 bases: TGTGCCACCGAATCAAGCACAGATACGCAGTATTTT. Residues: CATESSTDTQYF.

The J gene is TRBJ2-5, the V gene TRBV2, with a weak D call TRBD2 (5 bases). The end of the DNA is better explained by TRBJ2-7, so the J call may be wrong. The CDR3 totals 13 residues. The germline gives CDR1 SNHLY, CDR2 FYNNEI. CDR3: CASRTGRSYEQYF. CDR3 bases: TGTGCCAGCAGGACGGGGAGAAGTTACGAGCAGTACTTC.

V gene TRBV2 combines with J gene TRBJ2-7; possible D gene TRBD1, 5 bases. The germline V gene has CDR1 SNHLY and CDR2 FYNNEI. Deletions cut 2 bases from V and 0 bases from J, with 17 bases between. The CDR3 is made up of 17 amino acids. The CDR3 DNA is TGTGCCAGCAGTGAATTTAGGACAATCACCCTCTCCTACGAGCAGTACTTC. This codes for CASSEFRTITLSYEQYF. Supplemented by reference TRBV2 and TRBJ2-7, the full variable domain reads EPEVTQTPSHQVTQMGQEVILRCVPISNHLYFYWYRQILGQKVEFLVSFYNNEISEKSEIFDDQFSVERPDGSNFTLKIRSTKLEDSAMYFCASSEFRTITLSYEQYFGPGTRLTVT.

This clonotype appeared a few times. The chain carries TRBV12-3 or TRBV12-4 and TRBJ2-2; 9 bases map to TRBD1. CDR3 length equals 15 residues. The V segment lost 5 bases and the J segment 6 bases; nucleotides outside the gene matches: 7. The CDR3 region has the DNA TGTGCCAGCAGTCAACCCGGGACAGGGTCCGGGGAGCTGTTTTTT. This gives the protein CASSQPGTGSGELFF.

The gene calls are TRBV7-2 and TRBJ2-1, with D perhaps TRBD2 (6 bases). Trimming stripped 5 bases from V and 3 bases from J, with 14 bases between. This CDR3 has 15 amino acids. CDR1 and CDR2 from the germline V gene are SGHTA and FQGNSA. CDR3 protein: CASSRLRGNYNEQFF. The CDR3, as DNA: TGTGCCAGCAGCCGTCTACGGGGGAACTACAATGAGCAGTTCTTC.

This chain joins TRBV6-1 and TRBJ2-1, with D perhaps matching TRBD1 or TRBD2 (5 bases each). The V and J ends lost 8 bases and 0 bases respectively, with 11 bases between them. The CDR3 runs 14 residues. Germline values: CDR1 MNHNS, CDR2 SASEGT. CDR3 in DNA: TGTGCCAGCCCGGGGCCGAGCTCCTACAATGAGCAGTTCTTC. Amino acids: CASPGPSSYNEQFF.

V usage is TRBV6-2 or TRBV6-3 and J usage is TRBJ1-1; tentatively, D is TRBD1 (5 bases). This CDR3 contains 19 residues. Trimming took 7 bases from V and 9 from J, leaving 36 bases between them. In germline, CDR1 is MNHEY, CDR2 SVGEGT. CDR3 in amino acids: CASTRLSQGSAGSLSKAFF. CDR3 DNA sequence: TGTGCCAGCACACGGTTATCCCAGGGATCAGCGGGTAGTTTATCGAAAGCTTTCTTT.

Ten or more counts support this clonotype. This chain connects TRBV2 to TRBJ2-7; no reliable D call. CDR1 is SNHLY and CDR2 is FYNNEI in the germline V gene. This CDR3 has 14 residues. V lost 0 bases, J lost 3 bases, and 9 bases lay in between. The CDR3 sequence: CASSEAAGRYEQYF. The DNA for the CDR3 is TGTGCCAGCAGTGAAGCTGCCGGACGCTACGAGCAGTACTTC.

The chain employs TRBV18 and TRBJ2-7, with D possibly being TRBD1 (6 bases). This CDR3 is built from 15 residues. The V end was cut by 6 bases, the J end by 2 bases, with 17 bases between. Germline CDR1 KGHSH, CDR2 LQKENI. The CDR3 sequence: CASSRPKDSPYEQYF. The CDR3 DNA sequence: TGTGCCAGCTCCAGACCTAAGGACAGTCCCTACGAGCAGTACTTC.

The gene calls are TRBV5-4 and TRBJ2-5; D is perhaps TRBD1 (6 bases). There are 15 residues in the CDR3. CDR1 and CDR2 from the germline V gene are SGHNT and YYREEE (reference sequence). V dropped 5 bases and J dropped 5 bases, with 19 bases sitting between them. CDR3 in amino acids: CASRRTEGPVETQYF. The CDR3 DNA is TGTGCCAGCAGACGGACAGAAGGTCCTGTGGAGACCCAGTACTTC. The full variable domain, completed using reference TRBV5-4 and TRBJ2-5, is ETGVTQSPTHLIKTRGQQVTLRCSSQSGHNTVSWYQQALGQGPQFIFQYYREEENGRGNFPPRFSGLQFPNYSSELNVNALELDDSALYLCASRRTEGPVETQYFGPGTRLLVL.

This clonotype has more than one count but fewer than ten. CDR3 in amino acids: CSVAFEGARDGYTF. The CDR3 bases are TGCAGCGTTGCATTCGAGGGGGCGCGGGACGGCTACACCTTC. This rearrangement joins TRBV29-1 to TRBJ1-2, with TRBD1 identical over 7 bases. CDR3 length: 14 amino acids. Looked up from germline, CDR1 is SQVTM and CDR2 is ANQGSEA. V lost 4 bases and J lost 8; bases outside the gene matches: 13.

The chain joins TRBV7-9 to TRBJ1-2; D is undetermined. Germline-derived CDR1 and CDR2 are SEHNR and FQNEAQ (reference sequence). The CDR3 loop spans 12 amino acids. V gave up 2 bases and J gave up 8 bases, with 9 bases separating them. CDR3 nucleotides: TGTGCCAGCAGCTTACCGGAGGGCGGCTACACCTTC. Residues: CASSLPEGGYTF. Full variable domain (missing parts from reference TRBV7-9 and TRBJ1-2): DTGVSQNPRHKITKRGQNVTFRCDPISEHNRLYWYRQTLGQGPEFLTYFQNEAQLEKSRLLSDRFSAERPKGSFSTLEIQRTEQGDSAMYLCASSLPEGGYTFGSGTRLTVV.

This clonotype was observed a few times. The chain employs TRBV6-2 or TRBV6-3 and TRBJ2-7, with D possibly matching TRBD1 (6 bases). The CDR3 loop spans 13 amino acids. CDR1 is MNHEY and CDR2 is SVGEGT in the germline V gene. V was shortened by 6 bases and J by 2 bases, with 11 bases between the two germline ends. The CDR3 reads CASRMRTAYEQYF. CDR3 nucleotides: TGTGCCAGCAGGATGAGGACAGCCTACGAGCAGTACTTC.

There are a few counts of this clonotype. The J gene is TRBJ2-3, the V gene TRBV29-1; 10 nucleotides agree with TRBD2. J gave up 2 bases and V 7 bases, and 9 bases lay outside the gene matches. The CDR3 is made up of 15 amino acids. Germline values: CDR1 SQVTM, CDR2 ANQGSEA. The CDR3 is CSAWTSGGPTDTQYF. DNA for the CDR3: TGCAGCGCATGGACTAGCGGTGGCCCCACAGATACGCAGTATTTT.

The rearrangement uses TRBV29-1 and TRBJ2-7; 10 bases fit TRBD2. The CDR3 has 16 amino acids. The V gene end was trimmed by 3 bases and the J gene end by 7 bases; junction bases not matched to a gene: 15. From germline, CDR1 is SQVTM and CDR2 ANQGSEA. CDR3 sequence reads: CSVDGSTSGSPGEQYF. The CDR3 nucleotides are TGCAGCGTTGATGGGTCGACTAGCGGGTCGCCGGGGGAGCAGTACTTC.

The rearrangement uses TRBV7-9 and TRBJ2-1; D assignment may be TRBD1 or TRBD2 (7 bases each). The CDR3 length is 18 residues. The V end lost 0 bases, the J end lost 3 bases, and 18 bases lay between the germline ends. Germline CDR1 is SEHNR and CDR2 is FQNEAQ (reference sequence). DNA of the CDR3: TGTGCCAGCAGCTTAGCGCGGGGGACCCAGGGGGGCTACAATGAGCAGTTCTTC. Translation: CASSLARGTQGGYNEQFF.

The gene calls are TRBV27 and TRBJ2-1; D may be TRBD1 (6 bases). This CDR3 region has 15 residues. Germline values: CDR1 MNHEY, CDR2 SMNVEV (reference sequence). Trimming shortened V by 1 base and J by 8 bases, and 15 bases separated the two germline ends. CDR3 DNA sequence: TGTGCCAGCAGTTTATTTGGGACAATTGAGCATGAGCAGTTCTTC. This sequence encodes CASSLFGTIEHEQFF.

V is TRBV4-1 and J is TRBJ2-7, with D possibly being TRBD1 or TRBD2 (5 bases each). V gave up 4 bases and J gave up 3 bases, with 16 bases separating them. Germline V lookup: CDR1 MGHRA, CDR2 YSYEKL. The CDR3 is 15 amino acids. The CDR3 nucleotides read TGCGCCAGCAGCCGAGATCCGGGACCGAACTACGAGCAGTACTTC. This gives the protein CASSRDPGPNYEQYF.

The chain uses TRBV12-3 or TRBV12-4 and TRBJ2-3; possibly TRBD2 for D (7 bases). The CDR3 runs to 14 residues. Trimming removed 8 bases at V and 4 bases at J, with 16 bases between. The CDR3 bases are TGTGCCAGCTCTCCCGGGGGGCAGGCAGATACGCAGTATTTT. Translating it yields CASSPGGQADTQYF.

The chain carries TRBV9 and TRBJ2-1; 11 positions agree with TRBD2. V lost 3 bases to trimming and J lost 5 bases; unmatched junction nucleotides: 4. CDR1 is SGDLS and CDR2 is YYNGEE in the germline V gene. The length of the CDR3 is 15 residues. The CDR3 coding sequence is TGTGCCAGCAGCGAGGGACTAGCGGCCGACAATGAGCAGTTCTTC. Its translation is CASSEGLAADNEQFF.

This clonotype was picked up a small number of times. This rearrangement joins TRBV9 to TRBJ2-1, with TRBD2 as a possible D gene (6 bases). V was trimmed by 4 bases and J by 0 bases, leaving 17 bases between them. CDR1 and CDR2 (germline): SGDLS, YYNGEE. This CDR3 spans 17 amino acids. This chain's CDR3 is CASSLNRDSSSYNEQFF. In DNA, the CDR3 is TGTGCCAGCAGCCTAAACCGGGACTCCAGCTCCTACAATGAGCAGTTCTTC. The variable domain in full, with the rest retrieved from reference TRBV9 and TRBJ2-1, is DSGVTQTPKHLITATGQRVTLRCSPRSGDLSVYWYQQSLDQGLQFLIQYYNGEERAKGNILERFSAQQFPDLHSELNLSSLELGDSALYFCASSLNRDSSSYNEQFFGPGTRLTVL.

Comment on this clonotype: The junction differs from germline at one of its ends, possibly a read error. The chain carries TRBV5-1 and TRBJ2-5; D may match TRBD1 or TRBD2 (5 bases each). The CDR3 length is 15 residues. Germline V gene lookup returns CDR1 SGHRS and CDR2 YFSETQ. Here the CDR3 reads CASGRGQYKGNEQLF. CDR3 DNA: TGCGCCAGCGGCCGGGGTCAATACAAGGGGAATGAGCAGCTCTTC. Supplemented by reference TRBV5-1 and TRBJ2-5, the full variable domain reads KAGVTQTPRYLIKTRGQQVTLSCSPISGHRSVSWYQQTPGQGLQFLFEYFSETQRNKGNFPGRFSGRQFSNSRSEMNVSTLELGDSALYLCASGRGQYKGNEQLFGPGTRLLVL.